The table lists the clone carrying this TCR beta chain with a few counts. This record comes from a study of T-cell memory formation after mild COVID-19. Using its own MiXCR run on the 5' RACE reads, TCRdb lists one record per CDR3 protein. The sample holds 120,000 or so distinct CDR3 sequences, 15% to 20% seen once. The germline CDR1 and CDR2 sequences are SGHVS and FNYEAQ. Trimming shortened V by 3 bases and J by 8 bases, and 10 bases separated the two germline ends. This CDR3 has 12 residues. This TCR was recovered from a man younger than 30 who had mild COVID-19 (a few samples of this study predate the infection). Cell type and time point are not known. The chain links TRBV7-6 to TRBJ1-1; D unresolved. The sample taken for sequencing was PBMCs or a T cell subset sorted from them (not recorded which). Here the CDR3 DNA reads TGTGCCAGCAGCTTCCCCCTCCAAGAAGCTTTCTTT. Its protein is CASSFPLQEAFF.